The clone carrying this T cell receptor (beta chain) was recorded many times. Antigen specificity is unknown. The cDNA was synthesized by 5'RACE incorporating 10-nucleotide random UMIs. MiXCR, run by TCRdb on the 5' RACE reads, gives a single entry per CDR3 protein. This table holds 70,000 to 95,000 distinct CDR3 sequences, about 13% found once. These data belong to a study of neurological immune-mediated disorders. Overall study results and limits: Patients with HTLV-1-associated myelopathy showed the most TCR clonal expansion. Those with multiple sclerosis showed the least, falling below healthy controls. No expanded-clone CDR3 amino acid sequence recurred across subjects, suggesting private TCR-beta repertoires.

The sample's time point: longitudinal time-point 2. The V end was cut by 3 bases, the J end by 0 bases, with 21 bases between. CDR3 length equals 18 residues. Sample: PBMCs. This TCR came from a female donor with HTLV-1-associated myelopathy (HAM/TSP). The rearrangement joins TRBV12-3 or TRBV12-4 to TRBJ2-7; D may be TRBD2 (7 bases). The CDR3 DNA follows: TGTGCCAGCAGTTTCCGGGAGGCGGGGGCCCTGAGCTCCTACGAGCAGTACTTC. Translating it yields CASSFREAGALSSYEQYF.